This T cell receptor beta chain derives from a study of blood T cell repertoires in COVID-19. Study summary: Sources were T cells, B-cell-depleted T cells, or PBMCs; the material itself was cDNA or gDNA.

CDR1 is SGHAT, CDR2 FQNNGV, per germline. CDR3 length: 14 residues. The V gene lost 6 bases and the J gene lost 8 bases, with 19 bases spanning the gap. In the source study's methods: Reference gene primers were amplified, and this amplification served to estimate nucleated cell counts. Profiled with immunoSEQ multiplex PCR; TCRdb holds only in-frame clones, not every one. V, J and clone size are taken as reported in that table, and D and trimming were inferred from the DNA itself. The table includes 450,000 to 600,000 clones, 87% detected once. The source is a woman aged 18-35 years who had recovered from COVID-19. The chain links TRBV11-2 to TRBJ1-2, with a possible D match to TRBD1 (6 bases). Sequencing was done on a sample of PBMCs or T cells enriched from blood (not recorded which). CDR3 DNA: TGTGCCAGCAGAACCGTTAGGGGGGGGCAAGGCTACACCTTC. It specifies CASRTVRGGQGYTF.